One and the same sample provided the 2 T cell receptor beta chains below, sequenced in a study of early T cells in non-severe SARS-CoV-2 infection (dated by TCRdb to the early 2020s). Library preparation used 5' RACE. Sequenced using a NextSeq 500. Starting from the raw public reads, TCRdb applied fastp trimming at Q25, assembled clones with MiXCR and retained in-frame beta chains. When rows share a CDR3 protein, they turn into one entry using the most common DNA and genes. Across this sample there are 100,000 or so distinct CDR3 sequences, with approximately 17% seen only once. Approximately 5.1% of the sample goes to the ten largest clones. The source was whole blood, collected at baseline. The receptors originated from an adult who was a healthcare worker with PCR-confirmed SARS-CoV-2 infection or an uninfected control (not recorded which).

This clonotype was observed a few times. The J gene is TRBJ2-2, the V gene TRBV12-3 or TRBV12-4; no clear D gene. V lost 3 bases and J 4 bases, leaving 9 bases between the germline ends. The CDR3 spans 14 residues. The DNA for the CDR3 is TGTGCCAGCAGTTTCCGGCATCGCACCGGGGAGCTGTTTTTT. Translating it yields CASSFRHRTGELFF.

This clonotype was recorded at least ten times. V is TRBV12-3 or TRBV12-4 and J is TRBJ1-1; D is undetermined. V shed 7 bases and J shed 1 base, with 13 bases lying between them. CDR3 length equals 14 residues. The CDR3 nucleotides read TGTGCCAGCACTTGGGCAGACCGGAACACTGAAGCTTTCTTT. Translated, it gives CASTWADRNTEAFF.